Presented here are 26 T cell receptor beta chains from one specimen sequenced in a study of T cell responses to AZD1222 COVID-19 vaccine. Assay: immunoSEQ multiplex PCR; the TCRdb copy retains only in-frame clones and omits some. Of about 140,000 clones in the sample, roughly 90% were seen once. The sample consisted of peripheral blood, taken on day 0 of AZD1222 vaccination. These receptors all come from an adult in good health.

This clone has a single count. V gene TRBV5-1 combines with J gene TRBJ2-6; TRBD1 matches at 10 bases. V shed 4 bases and J 2 bases; nucleotides not matched to a gene: 9. CDR3 length equals 18 residues. CDR1 SGHRS and CDR2 YFSETQ come from the germline V gene. The CDR3 nucleotides read TGCGCCAGCAGCCCCGATCCGACAGGGGGCACTGGGGCCAACGTCCTGACTTTC. It yields the protein CASSPDPTGGTGANVLTF.

The chain has TRBV15 and TRBJ1-2; D might be TRBD1 (5 bases). Germline V gene sequence: CDR1 LNHNV, CDR2 YYDKDF (reference sequence). This CDR3 comprises 15 residues. V was shortened by 4 bases and J by 3 bases, with 15 bases between the two germline ends. Here the CDR3 DNA reads TGTGCCACCAGCACGAGGTCGTGGGGGGACTATGGCTACACCTTC. It translates to CATSTRSWGDYGYTF.

V usage is TRBV5-8 and J usage is TRBJ2-7; 12 nucleotides agree with TRBD2. Germline assignment: CDR1 SGHTS and CDR2 YDEGEE. This CDR3 has 17 amino acids. V gave up 3 bases and J gave up 1 base; unmatched junction bases: 8. CDR3 coding DNA: TGTGCCAGCAGCTCGCAAGGACTAGCGGGAATTTCCTACGAGCAGTACTTC. Protein product: CASSSQGLAGISYEQYF.

The chain couples TRBV14 to TRBJ2-1, with TRBD2 matching 7 bases. This CDR3 is built from 18 residues. V shed 0 bases, J shed 3 bases, and the junction held 11 bases outside the gene matches. Germline CDR1 and CDR2: SGHDN and FVKESK. The CDR3, as DNA: TGTGCCAGCAGCCAAGATTTGCGTGAACTAGCGCGCTACAATGAGCAGTTCTTC. Protein product: CASSQDLRELARYNEQFF.

The sample holds many counts of this clone. V gene TRBV6-4 combines with J gene TRBJ1-5; the D is unclear. This CDR3 comprises 16 residues. The germline V gene encodes CDR1 MRHNA and CDR2 SNTAGT. V lost 6 bases and J lost 2, with 17 bases in between. The CDR3 DNA follows: TGTGCCAGCAGCCGGAAGGGCGGTACTGGCAATCAGCCCCAGCATTTT. Translated, it gives CASSRKGGTGNQPQHF.

The CDR3 protein is CAWGGTGSGSEQFF. The CDR3 DNA reads as TGTGCCTGGGGAGGGACAGGGTCCGGCAGTGAGCAGTTCTTC. This rearrangement joins TRBV30 to TRBJ2-1, with 9 bases aligning to TRBD1. The junction had 11 bases not matched to a gene; V was cut back by 5 bases and J by 9 bases. The CDR3 is 14 amino acids. Germline-derived CDR1 and CDR2 are GTSNPN and SVGIG (reference sequence).

The chain recombines TRBV5-6 with TRBJ2-7, with 15 positions matching TRBD2. This CDR3 is built from 16 residues. CDR1 and CDR2 (germline): SGHDT, YYEEEE. V dropped 2 bases and J dropped 5; count of bases not matched to a gene: 5. The chain's CDR3 is CASSFGLAGGPHEQYF. The CDR3 DNA follows: TGTGCCAGCAGCTTCGGACTAGCGGGAGGGCCCCACGAGCAGTACTTC.

This sequence joins TRBV27 and TRBJ2-1; 7 positions agree with TRBD2. The germline CDR1 and CDR2 sequences are MNHEY and SMNVEV (reference sequence). V trimming: 2 bases; J trimming: 7 bases; junction bases outside the gene matches: 8. This CDR3 comprises 15 residues. CDR3 DNA sequence: TGTGCCAGCAGTTTAGGGTCGGGAGGACTAAATGAGCAGTTCTTC. Its protein is CASSLGSGGLNEQFF.

In nucleotides, the CDR3 is TGTGCCAGTAGTTTAAGGCAGGGCAACTATGGCTACACCTTC. Its translation is CASSLRQGNYGYTF. The rearrangement joins TRBV19 to TRBJ1-2; D might be TRBD1 (5 bases). Germline-derived CDR1 and CDR2 are LNHDA and SQIVND (reference sequence). The CDR3 is made up of 14 amino acids. Between the trimmed V and J ends, which lost 5 bases and 2 bases, there was a span of 12 bases.

The chain combines TRBV7-9 with TRBJ2-1; weak D call: TRBD2 (6 bases). Germline CDR1 reads SEHNR; CDR2 reads FQNEAQ (reference sequence). This CDR3 has 15 residues. V dropped 3 bases and J dropped 0 bases, with 9 bases sitting between them. CDR3 in DNA: TGTGCCAGCAGCTTTGGACTAAGCTCCTACAATGAGCAGTTCTTC. This codes for CASSFGLSSYNEQFF.

J is TRBJ1-2 and V is TRBV29-1; 7 bases match TRBD1. Germline values: CDR1 SQVTM, CDR2 ANQGSEA. This CDR3 has 16 residues. Trimming took 6 bases from V and 6 from J; bases not matched to a gene: 19. CDR3 in DNA: TGCAGCGTGGAGGGGGCAGGAGCGGGGCTTGGTAATGGCTACACCTTC. Protein sequence: CSVEGAGAGLGNGYTF.

CDR3 in amino acids: CASSLVQRDEQYF. CDR3 nucleotide sequence: TGCGCCAGCAGCTTGGTCCAGCGGGACGAGCAGTACTTC. This rearrangement joins TRBV5-1 to TRBJ2-7; D might be TRBD2 (6 bases). Looked up from germline, CDR1 is SGHRS and CDR2 is YFSETQ. V was shortened by 0 bases and J by 5 bases, with 9 bases between the two germline ends. The CDR3 runs to 13 residues. Based on the CDR3 plus reference TRBV5-1 and TRBJ2-7, the full variable domain is KAGVTQTPRYLIKTRGQQVTLSCSPISGHRSVSWYQQTPGQGLQFLFEYFSETQRNKGNFPGRFSGRQFSNSRSEMNVSTLELGDSALYLCASSLVQRDEQYFGPGTRLTVT.

The chain links TRBV6-4 to TRBJ2-2; D unclear. CDR3 length: 14 amino acids. CDR1 is MRHNA, CDR2 SNTAGT, per germline. The V end was cut by 8 bases, the J end by 0 bases, with 10 bases between. CDR3 sequence (DNA): TGTGCCAGCCGAAACTTCGCGAACACCGGGGAGCTGTTTTTT. This encodes CASRNFANTGELFF.

CDR3 DNA: TGTGCCAGCAGCAGGGGGGCCGGGGAGCTGTTTTTT. This sequence encodes CASSRGAGELFF. V gene TRBV27 combines with J gene TRBJ2-2; possibly TRBD1 for D (7 bases). V gave up 6 bases and J gave up 6 bases, with 8 bases separating them. Germline lookup yields CDR1 MNHEY and CDR2 SMNVEV (reference sequence). This CDR3 has 12 amino acids.

This chain connects TRBV18 to TRBJ2-1; no clear D. Germline-derived CDR1 and CDR2 are KGHSH and LQKENI. This CDR3 is built from 13 residues. V was trimmed by 0 bases and J by 3 bases, leaving 3 bases between them. The chain's CDR3 is CASSPPYYNEQFF. The DNA for the CDR3 is TGTGCCAGCTCACCACCGTACTACAATGAGCAGTTCTTC.

The chain has TRBV30 and TRBJ2-3; 13 bases match TRBD2. V dropped 3 bases and J dropped 6; count of bases not matched to a gene: 6. CDR3 length equals 15 residues. CDR1 is GTSNPN, CDR2 SVGIG, per germline (reference sequence). CDR3 in DNA: TGTGCCTGGAGCGTCGGACTAGCGGGAGTGGATACGCAGTATTTT. Translation gives CAWSVGLAGVDTQYF. Using reference TRBV30 and TRBJ2-3 for the parts outside the CDR3, the full variable domain is SQTIHQWPATLVQPVGSPLSLECTVEGTSNPNLYWYRQAAGRGLQLLFYSVGIGQISSEVPQNLSASRPQDRQFILSSKKLLLSDSGFYLCAWSVGLAGVDTQYFGPGTRLTVL.

The J gene is TRBJ2-1, the V gene TRBV10-1; D may be TRBD2 (5 bases). Trimming pared 2 bases from V and 5 bases from J, leaving 10 bases between. This CDR3 has 14 amino acids. CDR1 WNHNN and CDR2 SYGVQD come from the germline V gene (reference sequence). CDR3 sequence reads: CASSEGPGNNEQFF. The CDR3 nucleotides are TGCGCCAGCAGTGAGGGCCCGGGAAACAATGAGCAGTTCTTC.

This clone came up a few times. In DNA form, the CDR3 reads TGTGCCAGCAGGGGGAGTAGCGGGAGCGGTAGCAATGAGCAGTTCTTC. Translating gives CASRGSSGSGSNEQFF. The chain combines TRBV6-4 with TRBJ2-1, with 9 bases fitting TRBD2. Per the germline V gene, CDR1 is MRHNA and CDR2 is SNTAGT. The CDR3 spans 16 residues. V lost 6 bases and J lost 6; bases outside the gene matches: 12.

The CDR3 nucleotides are TGTGCCAGCAGTGTCAACAGCCTGGGTGAGCAGTACTTC. Its translation: CASSVNSLGEQYF. This chain connects TRBV28 to TRBJ2-7; D gene unclear. CDR1 is MDHEN and CDR2 is SYDVKM in the germline V gene. CDR3 length: 13 residues. V lost 5 bases, J lost 7 bases, and 15 bases lay in between.

The J gene is TRBJ1-6, the V gene TRBV5-1; D call uncertain. Trimming left V 1 base short and J 7 bases short, with 0 bases between. CDR3 size: 11 residues. Germline loops: CDR1 SGHRS, CDR2 YFSETQ. DNA for the CDR3: TGCGCCAGCAGCTTGAATTCACCCCTCCACTTT. It is translated as CASSLNSPLHF.

The chain's CDR3 is CASSRDWEVGTEQFF. In nucleotides, the CDR3 is TGTGCCAGCAGCCGGGACTGGGAGGTGGGAACTGAGCAGTTCTTC. The genes are TRBV6-5 and TRBJ2-1, with a possible D match to TRBD2 (6 bases). V was trimmed by 6 bases and J by 9 bases, leaving 21 bases between them. This CDR3 region has 15 residues. CDR1 and CDR2 from the germline V gene are MNHEY and SVGAGI.

The V call is TRBV5-1, the J call TRBJ1-5, with 9 positions matching TRBD1. Per the germline V gene, CDR1 is SGHRS and CDR2 is YFSETQ. The V and J ends lost 5 bases and 5 bases, in that order; junction bases with no gene match: 5. This CDR3 is built from 14 residues. For the CDR3, the DNA is TGCGCCAGCAGGTCGGGACAGGGCGATCAGCCCCAGCATTTT. This sequence encodes CASRSGQGDQPQHF. Complete variable domain (other parts from reference TRBV5-1 and TRBJ1-5): KAGVTQTPRYLIKTRGQQVTLSCSPISGHRSVSWYQQTPGQGLQFLFEYFSETQRNKGNFPGRFSGRQFSNSRSEMNVSTLELGDSALYLCASRSGQGDQPQHFGDGTRLSIL.

The chain links TRBV5-1 to TRBJ2-2, with TRBD2 identical over 11 bases. The CDR3 length is 17 residues. Trimming took 4 bases from V and 3 from J; bases not matched to a gene: 8. CDR1 SGHRS and CDR2 YFSETQ come from the germline V gene. The CDR3 DNA reads as TGCGCCAGCAGCCCACTAGCGGGAGCGATTGACACCGGGGAGCTGTTTTTT. Residues: CASSPLAGAIDTGELFF.

This rearrangement joins TRBV11-2 to TRBJ1-4; tentative D call: TRBD1 (5 bases). This CDR3 is built from 15 residues. Looked up from germline, CDR1 is SGHAT and CDR2 is FQNNGV. V shed 3 bases and J shed 5 bases, with 13 bases lying between them. CDR3 loop: CASSFVRGGNEKLFF. CDR3 sequence (DNA): TGTGCCAGCAGCTTTGTACGCGGGGGGAATGAAAAACTGTTTTTT.

The gene calls are TRBV19 and TRBJ1-1; 10 bases match TRBD1. The CDR3 loop spans 14 amino acids. Germline-derived CDR1 and CDR2 are LNHDA and SQIVND (reference sequence). V shed 1 base, J shed 9 bases, and the junction held 5 bases outside the gene matches. The CDR3 region is CASSIGTGGFKAFF. CDR3 nucleotides: TGTGCCAGTAGTATAGGGACAGGGGGATTTAAAGCTTTCTTT.

The rearrangement uses TRBV18 and TRBJ1-5, with D unclear. Trimming took 2 bases from V and 2 from J, leaving 16 bases between them. The CDR3 runs to 17 residues. Germline CDR1 reads KGHSH; CDR2 reads LQKENI. The CDR3 nucleotides read TGTGCCAGCTCACCATCGACCCTTACTGGGGGCAATCAGCCCCAGCATTTT. This sequence encodes CASSPSTLTGGNQPQHF.